A selection of T cell receptor beta chains follows, all from one sample in a study of cytomegalovirus exposure and HLA in healthy donors. Libraries were prepared by immunoSEQ multiplex PCR; TCRdb keeps only in-frame clonotypes and omits some of them. The sample comprises about 190,000 clones, roughly 87% of which are singletons, and about 1.6% rests with the top ten. The sequencing sample was made of PBMCs. These receptors originate from a man aged 45-65 years in good health and CMV-seronegative. Each CDR3 is given with its conserved first and last residue. The D gene is left open where the match is weak. Clone size is given for some rows only: seen once, a few or many times, or a class if the clone is expanded.

CDR3 DNA: TGTGCCAGCAGCTGGGGACTCCAAGAGACCCAGTACTTC
CDR3 protein: CASSWGLQETQYF
D gene: .
V gene: TRBV7-2
J gene: TRBJ2-5
clone size: .

CDR3 DNA: TGTGCCAGCTCACCGACAGGGACAGGGGGCGGTGAGACCCAGTACTTC
CDR3 protein: CASSPTGTGGGETQYF
D gene: TRBD1
V gene: TRBV18
J gene: TRBJ2-5
clone size: .

CDR3 DNA: TGCGCCAGCAGCCCCGGACAGAACTCTGGGGCCAACGTCCTGACTTTC
CDR3 protein: CASSPGQNSGANVLTF
D gene: .
V gene: TRBV5-1
J gene: TRBJ2-6
clone size: .

CDR3 DNA: TGTGCCAGCAGTAGGACAACGGTGGACACCGGGGAGCTGTTTTTT
CDR3 protein: CASSRTTVDTGELFF
D gene: .
V gene: TRBV2
J gene: TRBJ2-2
clone size: .

CDR3 DNA: TGTGCCAGTAGTCCACCGACAGGTACTGGAAACACCATATATTTT
CDR3 protein: CASSPPTGTGNTIYF
D gene: .
V gene: TRBV19
J gene: TRBJ1-3
clone size: .

CDR3 DNA: TGTGCCAGCAATCGAGCCGGGACTAGCGGCTACAATGAGCAGTTCTTC
CDR3 protein: CASNRAGTSGYNEQFF
D gene: TRBD2
V gene: TRBV28
J gene: TRBJ2-1
clone size: .

CDR3 DNA: TGTTCCAGCAGCTCCAGCGCCGGGACTAAACCCTACGAGCAGTACTTC
CDR3 protein: CSSSSSAGTKPYEQYF
D gene: TRBD2
V gene: TRBV7-9
J gene: TRBJ2-7
clone size: .

CDR3 DNA: TGTGCCAGCAGCTTAGTGCAGGGGCCTAACTCTGGAAACACCATATATTTT
CDR3 protein: CASSLVQGPNSGNTIYF
D gene: .
V gene: TRBV7-6
J gene: TRBJ1-3
clone size: .

CDR3 DNA: TGTGCCAGCAGCCCAGCGGGGGGGCATATGCAGTATTTT
CDR3 protein: CASSPAGGHMQYF
D gene: TRBD2
V gene: TRBV5-4
J gene: TRBJ2-3
clone size: .

CDR3 DNA: TGTGCCAGCAGCTTAGAGGACAGGGGGCCTGGCTACACCTTC
CDR3 protein: CASSLEDRGPGYTF
D gene: TRBD1
V gene: TRBV11-2
J gene: TRBJ1-2
clone size: .

CDR3 DNA: TGTGCCAGCAGTCGCGGGCGGTTCTGGGAGACCCAGTACTTC
CDR3 protein: CASSRGRFWETQYF
D gene: .
V gene: TRBV6-5
J gene: TRBJ2-5
clone size: .

CDR3 DNA: TGTGCCAGCAGTTGGGACAGGGGTTCACCCCTCCACTTT
CDR3 protein: CASSWDRGSPLHF
D gene: TRBD1
V gene: TRBV27
J gene: TRBJ1-6
clone size: once

CDR3 DNA: TGTGCCAGCATTCGGCAGGGGGTCGCTGGAAACACCATATATTTT
CDR3 protein: CASIRQGVAGNTIYF
D gene: TRBD1
V gene: TRBV6-6
J gene: TRBJ1-3
clone size: .

CDR3 DNA: TGTGCCAGCACCCCCGCGGGCAATCAGCCCCAGCATTTT
CDR3 protein: CASTPAGNQPQHF
D gene: .
V gene: TRBV6-6
J gene: TRBJ1-5
clone size: few

CDR3 DNA: TGTGCCAGCTCACCACTTCCGAGGCAGGGTGGCTCTGGAAACACCATATATTTT
CDR3 protein: CASSPLPRQGGSGNTIYF
D gene: .
V gene: TRBV18
J gene: TRBJ1-3
clone size: .

CDR3 DNA: TGCGCCAGCAGCAATCTATGGACTAGCGGGAGCACAGATACGCAGTATTTT
CDR3 protein: CASSNLWTSGSTDTQYF
D gene: TRBD2
V gene: TRBV5-1
J gene: TRBJ2-3
clone size: .

CDR3 DNA: TGCAGCTCTTTGGAGAGAGGCGGGGTCACTGAAGCTTTCTTT
CDR3 protein: CSSLERGGVTEAFF
D gene: .
V gene: TRBV29-1
J gene: TRBJ1-1
clone size: .

CDR3 DNA: TGTGCCTGGAGTGTCGGAGGTCTTGGAAACACCATATATTTT
CDR3 protein: CAWSVGGLGNTIYF
D gene: .
V gene: TRBV30
J gene: TRBJ1-3
clone size: .

CDR3 DNA: TGTGCCAGCAGCTTGGCTCCAAGGACTGGGGCCGGGGAGCTGTTTTTT
CDR3 protein: CASSLAPRTGAGELFF
D gene: .
V gene: TRBV11-3
J gene: TRBJ2-2
clone size: .

CDR3 DNA: TGTGCCAGCAGGGGACAGGGGGCTTACACTGAAGCTTTCTTT
CDR3 protein: CASRGQGAYTEAFF
D gene: TRBD1
V gene: TRBV2
J gene: TRBJ1-1
clone size: .

CDR3 DNA: TGTGCCAGTAGTATGTCCAGGACAGGGTCCGGGGAGCTGTTTTTT
CDR3 protein: CASSMSRTGSGELFF
D gene: TRBD1
V gene: TRBV19
J gene: TRBJ2-2
clone size: .

CDR3 DNA: TGCGCCAGCAGCCAAGATGGTAGCGGGGCATGGAGGGAGACCCAGTACTTC
CDR3 protein: CASSQDGSGAWRETQYF
D gene: TRBD2
V gene: TRBV4-3
J gene: TRBJ2-5
clone size: .

CDR3 DNA: TGTGCCAGCAGCCTCACAGGGGTTGGGAACACCATATATTTT
CDR3 protein: CASSLTGVGNTIYF
D gene: TRBD1
V gene: TRBV2
J gene: TRBJ1-3
clone size: .

CDR3 DNA: TGTGCCAGCAGCACGGGGACACAGGATCAGCCCCAGCATTTT
CDR3 protein: CASSTGTQDQPQHF
D gene: .
V gene: TRBV9
J gene: TRBJ1-5
clone size: .

CDR3 DNA: TGTGCCAGTAGTATGTCAGGGGTCTTGAACACTGAAGCTTTCTTT
CDR3 protein: CASSMSGVLNTEAFF
D gene: .
V gene: TRBV19
J gene: TRBJ1-1
clone size: .

CDR3 DNA: TGTGCCAGCAGCTTAGGGATTAGCGGGGCCCCTCCTAATGAGCAGTTCTTC
CDR3 protein: CASSLGISGAPPNEQFF
D gene: TRBD2
V gene: TRBV7-9
J gene: TRBJ2-1
clone size: .